A selection of T cell receptor beta chains follows, all from one sample in a study of shared T cell receptors in the human thymus. Libraries were prepared by immunoSEQ multiplex PCR; TCRdb keeps only in-frame clonotypes and omits some of them. The data show about 660,000 clones, 80% to 90% seen once. The same data also went into a second study, on human thymus T cells.

Sequences were obtained from thymocytes. These receptors were obtained from a boy under two years old with a congenital heart defect. Each CDR3 is given with its conserved first and last residue. The D gene is left open where the match is weak. Some rows have no size entry. The others give once, few or many, or a class for an expanded clone.

v_gene	d_gene	j_gene	abundance	CDR3aa	CDR3nt
TRBV2	TRBD2	TRBJ2-7	NA	CASSQTSGSNEQYF	TGTGCCAGCAGTCAGACTAGCGGGTCGAACGAGCAGTACTTC
TRBV14	NA	TRBJ2-1	NA	CASSHQTKREQFF	TGTGCCAGCAGCCACCAAACAAAGCGTGAGCAGTTCTTC
TRBV28	NA	TRBJ2-7	NA	CASSFLPGTPYEQYF	TGTGCCAGCAGTTTCCTACCCGGGACTCCCTACGAGCAGTACTTC
TRBV6-5	NA	TRBJ2-1	once	CASLGENEQFF	TGTGCCAGCCTAGGGGAAAATGAGCAGTTCTTC
TRBV7-3	TRBD1	TRBJ2-5	NA	CASSHGQDPKETQYF	TGTGCCAGCAGCCACGGACAGGACCCAAAGGAGACCCAGTACTTC
TRBV4-3	TRBD1	TRBJ1-1	NA	CASSQEGGQGYTEAFF	TGCGCCAGCAGCCAAGAAGGAGGACAGGGTTACACTGAAGCTTTCTTT
TRBV7-3	TRBD1	TRBJ1-2	NA	CASSLTGFDRAPLDGYTF	TGTGCCAGCAGCTTAACGGGCTTTGACAGGGCCCCCTTAGATGGCTACACCTTC
TRBV27	TRBD2	TRBJ2-1	NA	CASSLRRLAGGVDNEQFF	TGTGCCAGCAGTTTACGAAGACTAGCGGGAGGTGTCGACAATGAGCAGTTCTTC
TRBV19	TRBD1	TRBJ1-5	NA	CASMPRDTGEDNQPQHF	TGTGCCAGTATGCCCAGAGATACAGGGGAGGACAATCAGCCCCAGCATTTT
TRBV5-6	NA	TRBJ2-3	NA	CASSLAGDTQYF	TGTGCCAGCAGCTTGGCCGGGGATACGCAGTATTTT
TRBV4-2	TRBD1	TRBJ2-1	NA	CASSQPGTGGYYNEQFF	TGTGCCAGCAGCCAACCTGGGACAGGGGGATACTACAATGAGCAGTTCTTC
TRBV19	NA	TRBJ1-2	NA	CASSTPGQRYGYTF	TGTGCCAGTAGTACCCCGGGACAACGTTATGGCTACACCTTC
TRBV28	TRBD2	TRBJ2-3	NA	CASSLGCGTSGGWADTQYF	TGTGCCAGCAGTTTGGGCTGCGGAACTAGCGGGGGGTGGGCAGATACGCAGTATTTT
TRBV6-5	TRBD1	TRBJ1-4	NA	CASSYSWTGGFEKLFF	TGTGCCAGCAGTTACTCGTGGACAGGGGGCTTTGAAAAACTGTTTTTT
TRBV14	NA	TRBJ1-1	NA	CASSQDKIPNGGRNTEAFF	TGTGCCAGCAGCCAAGATAAGATACCCAACGGGGGGCGGAACACTGAAGCTTTCTTT
TRBV15	NA	TRBJ2-1	NA	CATSRAGNEQFF	TGTGCCACCAGCAGAGCAGGGAATGAGCAGTTCTTC
TRBV9	NA	TRBJ1-5	NA	CASSAGDRDQPQHF	TGTGCCAGCAGCGCAGGGGATCGGGATCAGCCCCAGCATTTT
TRBV27	TRBD2	TRBJ2-4	NA	CASSLYRLAGAPGKNIQYF	TGTGCCAGCAGTTTATATCGGCTAGCGGGGGCTCCGGGCAAAAACATTCAGTACTTC
TRBV28	NA	TRBJ2-3	NA	CASSHSLGNPGQYF	TGTGCCAGCAGCCACAGTCTCGGGAACCCAGGGCAGTATTTT
TRBV27	NA	TRBJ2-1	NA	CASSAAAGFYHIGEQFF	TGTGCCAGCAGTGCCGCGGCGGGGTTTTACCACATAGGCGAGCAGTTCTTC
TRBV28	NA	TRBJ2-7	NA	CASRSAETYEQYF	TGTGCCAGCAGGTCGGCGGAAACCTACGAGCAGTACTTC
TRBV5-4	NA	TRBJ2-7	NA	CASSLKFDEQYF	TGTGCCAGCAGCTTGAAATTCGACGAGCAGTACTTC
TRBV20-1	TRBD1	TRBJ2-5	NA	CSATGGETQYF	TGCAGTGCGACAGGGGGGGAGACCCAGTACTTC
TRBV7-9	TRBD1	TRBJ2-3	NA	CASSLAGTGQYF	TGTGCCAGCAGCTTAGCCGGGACAGGGCAGTATTTT
TRBV4-2	NA	TRBJ1-3	NA	CASSQDMQKRDTIYF	TGTGCCAGCAGCCAAGATATGCAGAAGAGGGACACCATATATTTT
TRBV11-2	NA	TRBJ1-5	NA	CASSFHHRRGEGGQPQHF	TGTGCCAGCAGCTTTCATCATCGGCGAGGCGAAGGCGGTCAGCCCCAGCATTTT
TRBV5-1	NA	TRBJ2-1	NA	CASSLAGLSNEQFF	TGCGCCAGCAGCTTGGCAGGACTATCCAATGAGCAGTTCTTC
TRBV4-3	TRBD1	TRBJ1-6	NA	CASSQNQKGGDRARGVSAPLHF	TGCGCCAGCAGCCAGAATCAAAAAGGAGGGGACAGGGCCAGAGGCGTAAGCGCGCCCCTCCACTTT
TRBV10-2	NA	TRBJ2-7	few	CASTERWVEQYF	TGCGCCAGCACCGAGAGGTGGGTTGAGCAGTACTTC
TRBV11-2	TRBD2	TRBJ2-1	NA	CASSLVSEREGCNEQFF	TGTGCCAGCAGCTTAGTAAGTGAGCGGGAGGGCTGCAATGAGCAGTTCTTC
TRBV18	TRBD1	TRBJ2-2	NA	CASSQDRVESGELFF	TGTGCCAGCTCCCAGGACAGGGTTGAATCCGGGGAGCTGTTTTTT